The T cell receptor beta chain described here comes from a study of Graves' ophthalmopathy and Graves' hyperthyroidism. As the template, RNA transcripts were used to amplify TCR beta CDR3 regions. Second-round multiplex PCR came after a first-round RT-PCR that employed HTBI primers. One entry per CDR3 protein results from TCRdb running MiXCR on the multiplex PCR reads. This table has some 400,000 distinct CDR3 sequences, around 16% appearing once. The germline V gene encodes CDR1 SEHNR and CDR2 FQNEAQ (reference sequence). The V segment lost 5 bases and the J segment 0 bases; nucleotides outside the gene matches: 6. The CDR3 is 15 amino acids. This clonotype was counted a few times. The antigen is undetermined. Study-wide findings and caveats: Clonotypes were expanded in thyroid at above 0.001 frequency, and most also appeared in blood.

None of the included patients had other autoimmune diseases, uncontrolled infections, pregnancy or lactation, as these led to exclusion. Orbital computed tomography, together with clinical symptoms, serum thyroxine, TRAb and thyroid ultrasound, was used for diagnosis. What supplied the PBMCs was 10 ml of fresh peripheral blood. The source of this sequence is a woman younger than 35 with Graves' ophthalmopathy. The sample taken for sequencing was peripheral blood. The V call is TRBV7-9, the J call TRBJ1-2, with TRBD1 matching 7 bases. This CDR3 reads CASSNTGVTNYGYTF. For the CDR3, the DNA is TGTGCCAGCAGCAACACAGGGGTAACTAACTATGGCTACACCTTC.